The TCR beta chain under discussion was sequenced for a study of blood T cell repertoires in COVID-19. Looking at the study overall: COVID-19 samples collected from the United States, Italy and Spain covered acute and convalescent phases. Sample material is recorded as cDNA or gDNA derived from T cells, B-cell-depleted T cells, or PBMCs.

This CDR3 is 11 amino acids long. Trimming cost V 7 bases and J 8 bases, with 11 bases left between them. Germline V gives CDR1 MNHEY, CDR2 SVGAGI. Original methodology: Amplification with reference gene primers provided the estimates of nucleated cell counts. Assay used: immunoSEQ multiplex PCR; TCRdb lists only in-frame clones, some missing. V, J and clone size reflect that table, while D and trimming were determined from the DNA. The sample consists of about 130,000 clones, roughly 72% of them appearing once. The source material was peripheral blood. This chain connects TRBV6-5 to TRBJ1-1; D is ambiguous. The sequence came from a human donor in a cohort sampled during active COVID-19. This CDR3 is CASKAGIEAFF. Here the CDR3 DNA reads TGTGCCAGCAAGGCGGGGATCGAAGCTTTCTTT.